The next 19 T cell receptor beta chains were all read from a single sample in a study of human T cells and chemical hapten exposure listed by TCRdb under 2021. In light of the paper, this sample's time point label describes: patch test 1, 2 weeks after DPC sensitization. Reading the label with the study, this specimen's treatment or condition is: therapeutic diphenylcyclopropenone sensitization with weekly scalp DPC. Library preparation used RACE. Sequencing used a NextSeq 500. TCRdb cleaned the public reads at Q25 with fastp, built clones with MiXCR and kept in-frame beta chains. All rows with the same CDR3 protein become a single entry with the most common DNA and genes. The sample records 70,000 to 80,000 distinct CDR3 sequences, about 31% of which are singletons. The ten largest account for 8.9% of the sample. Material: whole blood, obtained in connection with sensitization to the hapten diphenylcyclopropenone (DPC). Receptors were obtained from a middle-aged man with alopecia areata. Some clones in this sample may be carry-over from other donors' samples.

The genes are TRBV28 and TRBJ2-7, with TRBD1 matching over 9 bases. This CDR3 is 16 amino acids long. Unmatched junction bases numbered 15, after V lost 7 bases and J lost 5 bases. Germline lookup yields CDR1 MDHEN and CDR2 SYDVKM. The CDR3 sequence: CASTTGSGQGSHEQYF. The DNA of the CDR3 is TGTGCCAGCACTACTGGGTCGGGACAGGGAAGCCACGAGCAGTACTTC. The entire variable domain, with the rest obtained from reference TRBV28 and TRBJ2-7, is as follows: DVKVTQSSRYLVKRTGEKVFLECVQDMDHENMFWYRQDPGLGLRLIYFSYDVKMKEKGDIPEGYSVSREKKERFSLILESASTNQTSMYLCASTTGSGQGSHEQYFGPGTRLTVT.

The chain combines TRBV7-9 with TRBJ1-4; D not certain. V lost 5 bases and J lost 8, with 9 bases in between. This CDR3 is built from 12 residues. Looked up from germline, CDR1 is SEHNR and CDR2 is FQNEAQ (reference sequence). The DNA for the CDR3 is TGTGCCAGCAGCCCCTACGGCGAAAAACTGTTTTTT. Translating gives CASSPYGEKLFF.

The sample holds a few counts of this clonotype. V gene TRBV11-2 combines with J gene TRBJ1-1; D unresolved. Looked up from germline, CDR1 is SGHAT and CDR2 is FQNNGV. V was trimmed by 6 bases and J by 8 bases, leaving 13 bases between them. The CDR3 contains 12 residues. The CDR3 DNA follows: TGTGCCAGCAGTCTACCTTCGTCCGAAGCTTTCTTT. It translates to CASSLPSSEAFF.

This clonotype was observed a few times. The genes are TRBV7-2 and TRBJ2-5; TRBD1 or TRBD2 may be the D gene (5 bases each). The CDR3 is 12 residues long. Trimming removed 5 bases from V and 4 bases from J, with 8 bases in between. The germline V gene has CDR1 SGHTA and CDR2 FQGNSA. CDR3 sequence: CASSPGRETQYF. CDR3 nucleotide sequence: TGTGCCAGCAGCCCAGGGAGAGAGACCCAGTACTTC.

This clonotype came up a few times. CDR3 protein: CSARTVNSPLHF. CDR3 sequence (DNA): TGCAGTGCCAGGACTGTTAATTCACCCCTCCACTTT. The rearrangement joins TRBV20-1 to TRBJ1-6, with D hard to call. Germline V CDR1 and CDR2: DFQATT, SNEGSKA (reference sequence). V lost 6 bases and J lost 6, with 9 bases in between. CDR3 length equals 12 residues.

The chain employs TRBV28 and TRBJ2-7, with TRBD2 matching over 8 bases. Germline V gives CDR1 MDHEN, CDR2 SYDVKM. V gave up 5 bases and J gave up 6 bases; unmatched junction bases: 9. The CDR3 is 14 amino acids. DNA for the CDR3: TGTGCCAGCAGTAGTCTACAGCGGGAGTCCGAGCAGTACTTC. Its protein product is CASSSLQRESEQYF. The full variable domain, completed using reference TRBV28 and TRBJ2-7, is DVKVTQSSRYLVKRTGEKVFLECVQDMDHENMFWYRQDPGLGLRLIYFSYDVKMKEKGDIPEGYSVSREKKERFSLILESASTNQTSMYLCASSSLQRESEQYFGPGTRLTVT.

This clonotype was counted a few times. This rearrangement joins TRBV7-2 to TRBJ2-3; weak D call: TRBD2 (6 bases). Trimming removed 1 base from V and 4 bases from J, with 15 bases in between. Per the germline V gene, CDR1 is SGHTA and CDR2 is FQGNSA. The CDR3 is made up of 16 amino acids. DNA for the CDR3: TGTGCCAGCAGCTTAGAGGCGCTAACGGGGGCAGATACGCAGTATTTT. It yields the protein CASSLEALTGADTQYF.

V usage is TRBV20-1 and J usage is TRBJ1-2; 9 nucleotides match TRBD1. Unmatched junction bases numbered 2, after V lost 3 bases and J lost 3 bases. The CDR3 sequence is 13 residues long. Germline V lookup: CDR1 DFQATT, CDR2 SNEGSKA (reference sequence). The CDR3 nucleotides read TGCAGTGCTAGGGACAGGGGTTACTATGGCTACACCTTC. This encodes CSARDRGYYGYTF.

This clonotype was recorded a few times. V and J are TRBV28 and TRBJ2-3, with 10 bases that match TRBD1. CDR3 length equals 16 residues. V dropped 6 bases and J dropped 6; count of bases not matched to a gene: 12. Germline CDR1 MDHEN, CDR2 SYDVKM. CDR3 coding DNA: TGTGCCAGCAGCTTCCCTCCGGGACAGGGGAGGGATACGCAGTATTTT. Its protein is CASSFPPGQGRDTQYF.

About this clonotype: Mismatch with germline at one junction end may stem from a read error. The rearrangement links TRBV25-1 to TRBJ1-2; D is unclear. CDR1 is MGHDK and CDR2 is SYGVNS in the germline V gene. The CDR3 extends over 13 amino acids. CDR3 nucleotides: TGTGCCAGCAGTGACTCGACTGTTGGAGGCTACAACTTC. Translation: CASSDSTVGGYNF.

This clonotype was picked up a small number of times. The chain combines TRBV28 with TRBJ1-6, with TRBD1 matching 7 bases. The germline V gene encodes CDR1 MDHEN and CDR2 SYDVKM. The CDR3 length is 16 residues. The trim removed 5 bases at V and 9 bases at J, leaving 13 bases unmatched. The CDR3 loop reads CASSKVQGELRSPLHF. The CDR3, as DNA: TGTGCCAGCAGTAAGGTCCAGGGGGAACTTCGTTCACCCCTCCACTTT.

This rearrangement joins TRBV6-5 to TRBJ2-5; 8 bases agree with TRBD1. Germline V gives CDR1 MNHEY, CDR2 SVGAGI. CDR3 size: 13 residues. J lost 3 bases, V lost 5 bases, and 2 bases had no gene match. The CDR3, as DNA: TGTGCCAGCAGTAGGACAGGGAAAGAGACCCAGTACTTC. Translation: CASSRTGKETQYF.

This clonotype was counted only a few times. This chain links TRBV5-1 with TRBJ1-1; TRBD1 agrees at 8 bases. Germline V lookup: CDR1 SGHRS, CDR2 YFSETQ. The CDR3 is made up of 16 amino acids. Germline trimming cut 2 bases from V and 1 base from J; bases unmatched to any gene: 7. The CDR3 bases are TGCGCCAGCAGCTTCGGACAGGGTGGGGGGAACACTGAAGCTTTCTTT. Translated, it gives CASSFGQGGGNTEAFF.

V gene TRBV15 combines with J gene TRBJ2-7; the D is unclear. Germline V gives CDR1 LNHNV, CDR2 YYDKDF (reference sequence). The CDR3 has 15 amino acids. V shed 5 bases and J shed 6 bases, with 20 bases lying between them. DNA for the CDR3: TGTGCCACCAGCGGCCGAGGAATATTACCGCCCGAGCAGTACTTC. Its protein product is CATSGRGILPPEQYF.

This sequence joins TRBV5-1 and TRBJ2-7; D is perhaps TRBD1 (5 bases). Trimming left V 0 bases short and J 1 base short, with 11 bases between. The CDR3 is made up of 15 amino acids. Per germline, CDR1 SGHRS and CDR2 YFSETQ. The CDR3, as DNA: TGCGCCAGCAGCTTGGTAGGGCAGGGATCCTACGAGCAGTACTTC. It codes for CASSLVGQGSYEQYF.

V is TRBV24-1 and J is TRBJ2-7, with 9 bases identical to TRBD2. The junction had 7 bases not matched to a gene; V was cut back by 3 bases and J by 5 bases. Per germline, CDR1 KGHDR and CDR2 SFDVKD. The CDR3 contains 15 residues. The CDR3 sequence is CATSDPIAGGHEQYF. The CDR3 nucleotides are TGTGCCACCAGTGATCCGATTGCGGGGGGGCACGAGCAGTACTTC.

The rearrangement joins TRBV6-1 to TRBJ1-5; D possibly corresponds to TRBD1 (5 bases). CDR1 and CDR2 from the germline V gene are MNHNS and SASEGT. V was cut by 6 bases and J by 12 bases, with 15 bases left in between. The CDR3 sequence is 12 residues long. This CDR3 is CASRSTGMHQHF. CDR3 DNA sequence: TGTGCCAGCAGAAGCACAGGAATGCACCAGCATTTT.

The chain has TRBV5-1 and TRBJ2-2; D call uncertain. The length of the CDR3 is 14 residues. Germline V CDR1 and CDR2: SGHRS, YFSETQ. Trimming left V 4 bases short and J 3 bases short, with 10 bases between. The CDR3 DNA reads TGCGCCAGCAGCGACGGGCAGGACACCGGGGAGCTGTTTTTT. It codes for CASSDGQDTGELFF.

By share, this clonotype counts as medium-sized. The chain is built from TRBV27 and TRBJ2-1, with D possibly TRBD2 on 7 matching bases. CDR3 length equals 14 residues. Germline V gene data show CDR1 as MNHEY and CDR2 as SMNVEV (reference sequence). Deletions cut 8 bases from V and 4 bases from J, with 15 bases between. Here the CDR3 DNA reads TGTGCCAGCTCCTGGGGGGGCGGATACAATGAGCAGTTCTTC. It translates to CASSWGGGYNEQFF.